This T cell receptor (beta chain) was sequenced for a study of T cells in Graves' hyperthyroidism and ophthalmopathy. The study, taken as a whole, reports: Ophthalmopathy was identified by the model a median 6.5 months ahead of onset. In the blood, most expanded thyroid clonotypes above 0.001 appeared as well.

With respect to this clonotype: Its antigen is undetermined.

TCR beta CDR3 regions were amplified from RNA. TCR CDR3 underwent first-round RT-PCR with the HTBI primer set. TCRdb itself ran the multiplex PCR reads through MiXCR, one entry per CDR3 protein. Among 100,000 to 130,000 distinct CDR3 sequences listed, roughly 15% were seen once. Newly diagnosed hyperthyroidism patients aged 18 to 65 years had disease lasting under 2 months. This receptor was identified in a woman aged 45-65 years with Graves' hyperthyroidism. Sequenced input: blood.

CDR3 protein: CASSRGTSGTEQFF. CDR3 nucleotide sequence: TGTGCCAGCAGTAGAGGGACTAGCGGGACTGAGCAGTTCTTC. The V call is TRBV28, the J call TRBJ2-1; 13 bases map to TRBD2. The CDR3 is 14 residues long. The germline V gene encodes CDR1 MDHEN and CDR2 SYDVKM. The junction had 4 bases not matched to a gene; V was cut back by 5 bases and J by 9 bases.